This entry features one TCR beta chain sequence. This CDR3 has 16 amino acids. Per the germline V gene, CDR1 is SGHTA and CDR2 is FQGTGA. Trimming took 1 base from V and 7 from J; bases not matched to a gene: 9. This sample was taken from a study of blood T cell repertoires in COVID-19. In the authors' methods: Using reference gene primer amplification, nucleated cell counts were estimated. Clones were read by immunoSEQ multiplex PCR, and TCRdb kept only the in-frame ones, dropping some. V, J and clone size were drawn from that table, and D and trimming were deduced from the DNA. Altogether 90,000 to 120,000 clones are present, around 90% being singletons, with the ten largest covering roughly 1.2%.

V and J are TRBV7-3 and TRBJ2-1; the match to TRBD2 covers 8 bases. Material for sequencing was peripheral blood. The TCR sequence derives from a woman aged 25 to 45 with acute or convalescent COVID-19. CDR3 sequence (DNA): TGTGCCAGCAGCTTAAGATGGTCGAGCGGGGGAAATGAGCAGTTCTTC. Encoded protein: CASSLRWSSGGNEQFF. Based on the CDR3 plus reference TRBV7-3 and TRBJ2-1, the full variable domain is GAGVSQTPSNKVTEKGKYVELRCDPISGHTALYWYRQSLGQGPEFLIYFQGTGAADDSGLPNDRFFAVRPEGSVSTLKIQRTERGDSAVYLCASSLRWSSGGNEQFFGPGTRLTVL.